This T cell receptor beta chain derives from a study of blood T cell repertoires in COVID-19. Looking at the study overall: Acute and convalescent COVID-19 specimens originated in the United States, Italy and Spain. Sources were T cells, B-cell-depleted T cells, or PBMCs; the material itself was cDNA or gDNA.

Profiling relied on immunoSEQ multiplex PCR, and the TCRdb table lists in-frame clones only, not all of them. This sample has about 280,000 clones, with approximately 85% found just once. The CDR3 spans 16 residues. V shed 5 bases and J 3 bases; nucleotides not matched to a gene: 5. Germline CDR1 SEHNR, CDR2 FQNEAQ (reference sequence). The V call is TRBV7-9, the J call TRBJ1-5, with 12 bases lining up with TRBD1. The sequence was collected from a man in his fifties or sixties with active or convalescent COVID-19. The material sequenced was peripheral blood. The CDR3 loop is CASSLGTGGINQPQHF. The CDR3 DNA follows: TGTGCCAGCAGCCTAGGGACAGGGGGCATCAATCAGCCCCAGCATTTT.